This TCR beta chain comes out of a study of blood T cell repertoires in COVID-19. Study context: The United States, Italy and Spain were the sources of the acute and convalescent COVID-19 samples. In each case, the material was cDNA or gDNA derived from T cells, B-cell-depleted T cells, or PBMCs.

Original analysis: Reference gene primer amplification yielded estimated nucleated cell counts. The repertoire was sequenced with immunoSEQ multiplex PCR; TCRdb's copy has only in-frame clones and lacks some. Clone size and V and J calls were adopted from that table, with D and trimming inferred from the DNA. The repertoire has about 200,000 clones, about nine tenths of them found once; the top ten carry roughly 0.56%. V was trimmed by 6 bases and J by 4 bases, leaving 10 bases between them. Germline V gene lookup returns CDR1 MGHDK and CDR2 SYGVNS. CDR3 length equals 13 residues. The V gene is TRBV25-1, the J gene TRBJ1-3, with D perhaps matching TRBD1 (6 bases). Sequencing was performed on peripheral blood. This TCR was sampled from a man aged 45-65 years with acute or convalescent COVID-19. The CDR3 loop is CASRDSTGNTIYF. The CDR3 bases are TGTGCCAGCAGGGACAGTACAGGAAACACCATATATTTT.